This T cell receptor beta chain was sequenced in a study of siplizumab effects on memory and regulatory T cells. General study points: Siplizumab significantly decreased alloreactive sequences from unstimulated CD4+ memory cells. Proliferating clones, CD4+ or CD8+, lacked an assignable naive or memory phenotype in roughly 80-97% of cases. Naive T cells appeared more diverse than memory cells and seemed to be major alloresponse contributors.

The table came from immunoSEQ multiplex PCR; TCRdb's copy has only in-frame clones and leaves some out. Altogether 70,000 to 100,000 clones are present, under 95% being singletons, with the ten largest covering under 8.5%. Germline CDR1 SGHAT, CDR2 FQDESV (reference sequence). The CDR3 consists of 15 residues. V was shortened by 1 base and J by 7 bases, with 13 bases between the two germline ends. Worth noting for this clone: Its antigen is unidentified.

The rearrangement uses TRBV11-1 and TRBJ2-2; D not resolved. The specimen was CD8+ T cells sorted from blood. The TCR comes from a human donor in good health. For the CDR3, the DNA is TGTGCCAGCAGCTTAGAGAGTAGATCCATCGGGGAGCTGTTTTTT. It is translated as CASSLESRSIGELFF.